This T cell receptor (beta chain) was captured by sequencing in a study of shared clonotypes between healthy human individuals. On this clone: Other DNA sequences in this sample translate to the same CDR3.

Data came from immunoSEQ multiplex PCR; TCRdb stores just in-frame clones and leaves some out. The sample yields 2 million to 2.5 million clones, approximately 93% seen once. All the donors were Caucasian adults who lived in Nashville, Tennessee. The material sequenced was naive CD4+ T cells from PBMCs. Subset here: CD45RA+ positively selected. The receptor comes from a man younger than 35 in good health. Some clones in this sample may be carry-over from other donors' samples.

The CDR3 loop reads CASSQLGSLHGYTF. In DNA, the CDR3 is TGCGCCAGCAGCCAACTCGGAAGTCTTCATGGCTACACCTTC. The chain combines TRBV4-1 with TRBJ1-2; D is uncertain. The CDR3 totals 14 residues. Trimming shortened V by 2 bases and J by 6 bases, and 13 bases separated the two germline ends. The germline CDR1 and CDR2 sequences are MGHRA and YSYEKL.